This TCR beta chain derives from a study of blood T cell repertoires in COVID-19. Looked up from germline, CDR1 is SGHRS and CDR2 is YFSETQ. The CDR3 runs to 15 residues. Trimming left V 4 bases short and J 6 bases short, with 17 bases between. Sequenced by immunoSEQ multiplex PCR; TCRdb stores in-frame clones only, minus some. Of a few hundred thousand clones listed, roughly 88% are singletons. The origin of this receptor is a human donor with COVID-19, enrolled during active disease. The donor label of this sample is uncertain. Sequencing was done on a sample of peripheral blood. The chain combines TRBV5-1 with TRBJ2-1, with D tentatively TRBD2 (5 bases). The CDR3 DNA is TGCGCCAGCAGCCCATTAGAGGGTGTATCCAATGAGCAGTTCTTC. Its translation is CASSPLEGVSNEQFF.